A selection of T cell receptor beta chains follows, all from one sample in a study of blood T cells in healthy people across ages. One entry per CDR3 protein, called by TCRdb with MiXCR from the 5' RACE reads. In the table there are 800,000 to 1,300,000 distinct CDR3 sequences, 20% to 25% of which are singletons. Another study also made use of these data, one on T cells of mothers and their children.

The sequenced sample consisted of blood. The receptors here all came from a girl under 10 years old in good health. CDR3s include the opening cysteine and the closing phenylalanine or tryptophan. D genes are given only for firm matches. Only part of the rows carry a size: once, few, many, or a class if the clone is expanded.

V: TRBV7-2
J: TRBJ1-6
D: NA
size: few
CDR3: CASSLWRNYNSPLHF
DNA: TGTGCCAGCAGCTTATGGAGAAACTATAATTCACCCCTCCACTTT

V: TRBV10-3
J: TRBJ1-2
D: TRBD1
size: once
CDR3: CAINPRGRFQGYTF
DNA: TGTGCCATCAACCCCAGGGGGCGATTTCAGGGCTACACCTTC

V: TRBV29-1
J: TRBJ2-5
D: TRBD2
size: few
CDR3: CSVRGVIGETQYF
DNA: TGCAGCGTCCGGGGGGTAATAGGAGAGACCCAGTACTTC

V: TRBV2
J: TRBJ2-7
D: TRBD1
size: few
CDR3: CASGHKDRASYYEQYF
DNA: TGTGCCAGCGGGCACAAAGACAGGGCCTCCTACTACGAGCAGTACTTC

V: TRBV20-1
J: TRBJ2-5
D: NA
size: few
CDR3: CSARDLRAVVETQYF
DNA: TGCAGTGCTAGAGATCTACGGGCGGTCGTAGAGACCCAGTACTTC

V: TRBV12-3/TRBV12-4
J: TRBJ1-6
D: NA
size: NA
CDR3: CASRGNNSPLHF
DNA: TGTGCCAGCCGTGGTAATAATTCACCCCTCCACTTT

V: TRBV21-1
J: TRBJ2-7
D: NA
size: NA
CDR3: CASSKVGRLGNEQYF
DNA: TGTGCCAGCAGCAAAGTAGGTAGACTGGGTAACGAGCAGTACTTC

V: TRBV16
J: TRBJ2-1
D: NA
size: few
CDR3: CASSQGDFNNEQFF
DNA: TGTGCCAGCAGCCAGGGGGACTTTAACAATGAGCAGTTCTTC

V: TRBV11-2
J: TRBJ2-1
D: NA
size: NA
CDR3: CASQGGEQFF
DNA: TGTGCCAGCCAGGGGGGTGAGCAGTTCTTC

V: TRBV7-2
J: TRBJ2-2
D: NA
size: NA
CDR3: CASSFPGSLTGELFF
DNA: TGTGCCAGCAGCTTCCCGGGATCACTCACCGGGGAGCTGTTTTTT

V: TRBV11-1
J: TRBJ2-5
D: NA
size: few
CDR3: CASSSGLVLGQETQYF
DNA: TGTGCCAGCAGCTCTGGACTCGTCCTAGGGCAAGAGACCCAGTACTTC

V: TRBV18
J: TRBJ2-1
D: NA
size: NA
CDR3: CASSRVSEGSSYNEQFF
DNA: TGTGCCAGCTCCCGGGTGTCTGAGGGTAGCTCCTACAATGAGCAGTTCTTC

V: TRBV7-9
J: TRBJ1-1
D: NA
size: few
CDR3: CASSSMGGSEAFF
DNA: TGTGCCAGCAGCTCCATGGGGGGCTCTGAAGCTTTCTTT

V: TRBV7-9
J: TRBJ2-3
D: TRBD2
size: NA
CDR3: CASSPRRRTSGGADTQYF
DNA: TGTGCCAGCAGCCCACGACGACGAACTAGCGGGGGCGCAGATACGCAGTATTTT

V: TRBV27
J: TRBJ2-3
D: TRBD2
size: few
CDR3: CASGSGGREADTQYF
DNA: TGTGCCAGCGGGTCCGGGGGGAGGGAGGCAGATACGCAGTATTTT

V: TRBV7-6
J: TRBJ2-7
D: NA
size: few
CDR3: CASSLAAGVGHEQYF
DNA: TGTGCCAGCAGCTTAGCGGCCGGCGTCGGGCACGAGCAGTACTTC

V: TRBV12-3/TRBV12-4
J: TRBJ2-1
D: NA
size: NA
CDR3: CATDGGGEQFF
DNA: TGTGCCACTGACGGAGGGGGTGAGCAGTTCTTC

V: TRBV12-3/TRBV12-4
J: TRBJ1-5
D: TRBD1
size: NA
CDR3: CASSSGTEVSPQPQHF
DNA: TGTGCCAGCAGCTCGGGGACAGAGGTCAGTCCTCAGCCCCAGCATTTT

V: TRBV20-1
J: TRBJ1-5
D: NA
size: NA
CDR3: CSARDPTRQYNQPQHF
DNA: TGCAGTGCTAGAGACCCGACACGACAGTACAATCAGCCCCAGCATTTT

V: TRBV24-1
J: TRBJ2-1
D: NA
size: NA
CDR3: CATSGTSDEQFF
DNA: TGTGCCACGTCGGGGACGTCTGATGAGCAGTTCTTC

V: TRBV13
J: TRBJ2-4
D: NA
size: NA
CDR3: CASSLLTGLAKNIQYF
DNA: TGTGCCAGCAGCTTATTAACGGGTTTAGCCAAAAACATTCAGTACTTC

V: TRBV4-3
J: TRBJ2-1
D: TRBD2
size: NA
CDR3: CASSQDHSGVYNEQFF
DNA: TGCGCCAGCAGCCAAGATCACAGCGGGGTCTACAATGAGCAGTTCTTC

V: TRBV7-8
J: TRBJ2-7
D: TRBD1
size: few
CDR3: CASTPSRDRPHEQYF
DNA: TGTGCCAGCACCCCATCCCGGGACAGGCCCCACGAGCAGTACTTC

V: TRBV27
J: TRBJ2-7
D: NA
size: few
CDR3: CASEDRPSSYEQYF
DNA: TGTGCCAGCGAAGACAGGCCGAGCTCCTACGAGCAGTACTTC

V: TRBV29-1
J: TRBJ2-5
D: NA
size: NA
CDR3: CSVHSGGQETQYF
DNA: TGCAGCGTTCACTCCGGGGGACAAGAGACCCAGTACTTC